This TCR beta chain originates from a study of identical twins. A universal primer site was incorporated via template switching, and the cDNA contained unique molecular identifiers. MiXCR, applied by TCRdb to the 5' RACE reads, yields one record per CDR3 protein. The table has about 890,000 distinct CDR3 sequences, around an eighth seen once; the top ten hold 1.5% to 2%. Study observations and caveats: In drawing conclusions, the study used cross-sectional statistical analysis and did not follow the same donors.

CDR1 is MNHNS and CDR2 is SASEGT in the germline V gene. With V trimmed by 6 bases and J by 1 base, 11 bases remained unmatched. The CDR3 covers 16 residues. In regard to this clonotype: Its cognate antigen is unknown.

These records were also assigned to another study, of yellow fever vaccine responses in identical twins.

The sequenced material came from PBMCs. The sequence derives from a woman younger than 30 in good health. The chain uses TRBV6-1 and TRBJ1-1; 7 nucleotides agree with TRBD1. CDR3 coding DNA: TGTGCCAGCAGCCCAATACAGGGGCCAGAGAACACTGAAGCTTTCTTT. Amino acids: CASSPIQGPENTEAFF.